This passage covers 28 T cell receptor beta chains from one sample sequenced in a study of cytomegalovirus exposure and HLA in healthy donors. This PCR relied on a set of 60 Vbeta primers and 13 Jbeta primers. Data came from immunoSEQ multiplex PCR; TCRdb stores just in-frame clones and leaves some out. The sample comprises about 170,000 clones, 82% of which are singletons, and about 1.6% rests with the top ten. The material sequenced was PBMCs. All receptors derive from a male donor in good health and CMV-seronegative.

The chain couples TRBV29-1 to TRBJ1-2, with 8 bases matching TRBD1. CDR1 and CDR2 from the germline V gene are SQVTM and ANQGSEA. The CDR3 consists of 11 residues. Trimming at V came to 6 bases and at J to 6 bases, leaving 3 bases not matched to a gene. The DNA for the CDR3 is TGCAGCGTGGGGGGACAGGATGGCTACACCTTC. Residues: CSVGGQDGYTF.

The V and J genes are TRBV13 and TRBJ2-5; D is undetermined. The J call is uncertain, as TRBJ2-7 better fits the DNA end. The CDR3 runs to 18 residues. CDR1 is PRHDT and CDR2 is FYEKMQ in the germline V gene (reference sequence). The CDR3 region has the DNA TGTGCCAGCAGCTCCCTACGCCGCTTTGGTATGAGCTCCTACGAGCAGTACTTC. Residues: CASSSLRRFGMSSYEQYF.

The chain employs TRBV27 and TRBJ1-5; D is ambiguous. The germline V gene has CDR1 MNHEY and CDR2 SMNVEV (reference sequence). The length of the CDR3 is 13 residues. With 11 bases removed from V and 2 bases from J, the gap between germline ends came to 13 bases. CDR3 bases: TGTGCCTGCGCGACCCGGGGCAATCAGCCCCAGCATTTT. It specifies CACATRGNQPQHF.

DNA for the CDR3: TGTGCCAGCAGCGACAGGCCATACACCGGGGAGCTGTTTTTT. This gives the protein CASSDRPYTGELFF. The J gene is TRBJ2-2, the V gene TRBV5-6, with D possibly being TRBD1 (6 bases). V lost 4 bases and J lost 3, with 10 bases in between. CDR1 is SGHDT and CDR2 is YYEEEE in the germline V gene. The CDR3 runs 14 residues.

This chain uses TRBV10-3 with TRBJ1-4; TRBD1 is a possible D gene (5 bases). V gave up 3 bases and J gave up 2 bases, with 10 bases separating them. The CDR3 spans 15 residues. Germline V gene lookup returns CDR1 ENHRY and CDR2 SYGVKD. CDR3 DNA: TGTGCCATCAGTGATAAGGGGCCCACTAATGAAAAACTGTTTTTT. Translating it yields CAISDKGPTNEKLFF.

CDR3 amino acids: CATSRPTKNGELFF. The CDR3 DNA sequence: TGTGCCACCAGCAGACCCACAAAAAACGGGGAGCTGTTTTTT. The rearrangement uses TRBV15 and TRBJ2-2; D is ambiguous. Germline V gives CDR1 LNHNV, CDR2 YYDKDF (reference sequence). The CDR3 spans 14 residues. V lost 2 bases to trimming and J lost 7 bases, with 11 bases between them. The full variable domain, in which reference TRBV15 and TRBJ2-2 provide the parts outside the CDR3, is DAMVIQNPRYQVTQFGKPVTLSCSQTLNHNVMYWYQQKSSQAPKLLFHYYDKDFNNEADTPDNFQSRRPNTSFCFLDIRSPGLGDTAMYLCATSRPTKNGELFFGEGSRLTVL.

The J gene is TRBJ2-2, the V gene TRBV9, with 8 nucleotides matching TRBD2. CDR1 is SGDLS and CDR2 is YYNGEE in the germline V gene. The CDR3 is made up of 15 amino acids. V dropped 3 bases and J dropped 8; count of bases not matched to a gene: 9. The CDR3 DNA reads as TGTGCCAGCAGCGAGCCCCCAACGGGAGGGGGGGAGCTGTTTTTT. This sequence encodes CASSEPPTGGGELFF.

CDR3 DNA sequence: TGTGCCAGCACCTCGGGGGGCTCCTACGAGCAGTACTTC. It yields the protein CASTSGGSYEQYF. The chain carries TRBV28 and TRBJ2-7; 7 nucleotides match TRBD2. V lost 7 bases, J lost 0 bases, and 3 bases stayed unmatched. Germline V lookup: CDR1 MDHEN, CDR2 SYDVKM. This CDR3 region has 13 residues.

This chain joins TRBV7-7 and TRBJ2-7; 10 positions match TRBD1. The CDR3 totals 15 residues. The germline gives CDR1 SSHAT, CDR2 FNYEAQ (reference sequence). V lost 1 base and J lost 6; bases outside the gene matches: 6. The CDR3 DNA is TGTGCCAGCAGCTTAGGGGACAGGGGAGTCGGCGAGCAGTACTTC. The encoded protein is CASSLGDRGVGEQYF.

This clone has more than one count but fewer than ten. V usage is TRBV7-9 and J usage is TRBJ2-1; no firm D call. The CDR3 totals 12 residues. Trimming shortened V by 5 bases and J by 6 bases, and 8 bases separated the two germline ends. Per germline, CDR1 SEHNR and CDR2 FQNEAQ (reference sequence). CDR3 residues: CASSPVVNEQFF. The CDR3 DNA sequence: TGTGCCAGCAGCCCCGTAGTCAATGAGCAGTTCTTC.

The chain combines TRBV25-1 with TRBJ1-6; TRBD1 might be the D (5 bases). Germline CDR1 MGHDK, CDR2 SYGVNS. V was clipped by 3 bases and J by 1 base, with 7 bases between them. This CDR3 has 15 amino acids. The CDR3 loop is CASSEEGSYNSPLHF. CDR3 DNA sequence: TGTGCCAGCAGTGAGGAGGGGTCCTATAATTCACCCCTCCACTTT.

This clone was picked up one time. CDR3 region: CASSYGTGASPLHF. The DNA for the CDR3 is TGTGCCAGCAGTTACGGGACAGGGGCTTCACCCCTCCACTTT. V gene TRBV6-5 combines with J gene TRBJ1-6, with 10 bases identical to TRBD1. This CDR3 comprises 14 residues. The germline gives CDR1 MNHEY, CDR2 SVGAGI. The ends lost 2 bases at V and 9 bases at J; junction bases unmatched: 1.

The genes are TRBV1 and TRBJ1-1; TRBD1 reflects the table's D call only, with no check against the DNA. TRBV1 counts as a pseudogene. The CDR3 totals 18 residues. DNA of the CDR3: TGCACCAGCAGCCAACCCCTCGGTAAGACAGGGATGAACACTGAAGCTTTCTTT. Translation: CTSSQPLGKTGMNTEAFF.

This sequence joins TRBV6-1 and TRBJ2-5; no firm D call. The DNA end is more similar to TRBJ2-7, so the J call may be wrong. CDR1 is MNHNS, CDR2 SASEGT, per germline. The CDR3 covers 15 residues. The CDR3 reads CASSEFARISYEQYF. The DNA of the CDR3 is TGTGCCAGCAGTGAATTTGCCAGGATCTCCTACGAGCAGTACTTC.

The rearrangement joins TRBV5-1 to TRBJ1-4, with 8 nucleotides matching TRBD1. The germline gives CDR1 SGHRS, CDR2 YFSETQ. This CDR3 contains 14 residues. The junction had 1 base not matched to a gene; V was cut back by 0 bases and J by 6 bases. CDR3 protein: CASSLGGQDEKLFF. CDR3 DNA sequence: TGCGCCAGCAGCTTGGGGGGACAGGATGAAAAACTGTTTTTT. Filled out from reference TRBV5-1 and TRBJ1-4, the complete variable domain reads KAGVTQTPRYLIKTRGQQVTLSCSPISGHRSVSWYQQTPGQGLQFLFEYFSETQRNKGNFPGRFSGRQFSNSRSEMNVSTLELGDSALYLCASSLGGQDEKLFFGSGTQLSVL.

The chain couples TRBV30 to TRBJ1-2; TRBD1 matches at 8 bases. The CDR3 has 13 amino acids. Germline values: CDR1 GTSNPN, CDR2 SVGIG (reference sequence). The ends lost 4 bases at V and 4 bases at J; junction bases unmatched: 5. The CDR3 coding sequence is TGTGCCTGGACTAGGACAGGGCCCTATGGCTACACCTTC. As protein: CAWTRTGPYGYTF.

The CDR3: CASTPRGLMPYEQYF. The CDR3 DNA sequence: TGTGCCAGCACTCCAAGAGGACTGATGCCCTACGAGCAGTACTTC. The V call is TRBV27, the J call TRBJ2-7, with D possibly TRBD2 on 5 matching bases. This CDR3 has 15 amino acids. V lost 7 bases and J 2 bases, leaving 18 bases between the germline ends. Germline V gene data show CDR1 as MNHEY and CDR2 as SMNVEV (reference sequence).

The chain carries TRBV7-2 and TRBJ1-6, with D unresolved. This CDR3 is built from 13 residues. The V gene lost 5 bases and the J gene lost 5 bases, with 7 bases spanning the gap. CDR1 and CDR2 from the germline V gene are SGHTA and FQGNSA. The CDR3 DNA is TGTGCCAGCAGCGTCAGAAATAATTCACCCCTCCACTTT. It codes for CASSVRNNSPLHF.

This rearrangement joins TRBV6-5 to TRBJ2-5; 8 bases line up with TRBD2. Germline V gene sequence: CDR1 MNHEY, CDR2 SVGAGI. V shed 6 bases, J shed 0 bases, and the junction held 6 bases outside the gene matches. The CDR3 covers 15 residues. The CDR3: CASSYLAGNQETQYF. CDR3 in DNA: TGTGCCAGCAGCTATCTAGCGGGCAACCAAGAGACCCAGTACTTC.

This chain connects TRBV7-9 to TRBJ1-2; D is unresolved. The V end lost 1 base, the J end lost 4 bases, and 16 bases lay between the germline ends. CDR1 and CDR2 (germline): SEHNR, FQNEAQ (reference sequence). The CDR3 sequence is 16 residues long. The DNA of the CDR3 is TGTGCCAGCAGCTTAGATCCCCCAATTGCGGGCTATGGCTACACCTTC. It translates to CASSLDPPIAGYGYTF.

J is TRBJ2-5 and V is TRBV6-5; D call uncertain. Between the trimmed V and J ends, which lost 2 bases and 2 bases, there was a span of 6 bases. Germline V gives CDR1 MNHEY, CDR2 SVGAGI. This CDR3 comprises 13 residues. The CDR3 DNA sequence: TGTGCCAGCAGTTACGTCAGACAAGAGACCCAGTACTTC. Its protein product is CASSYVRQETQYF.

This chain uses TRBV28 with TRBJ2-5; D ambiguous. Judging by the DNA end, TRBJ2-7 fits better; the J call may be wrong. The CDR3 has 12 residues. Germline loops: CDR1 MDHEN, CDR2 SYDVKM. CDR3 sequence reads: CASSLLSYEQYF. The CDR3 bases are TGTGCCAGCAGTTTACTTTCCTACGAGCAGTACTTC.

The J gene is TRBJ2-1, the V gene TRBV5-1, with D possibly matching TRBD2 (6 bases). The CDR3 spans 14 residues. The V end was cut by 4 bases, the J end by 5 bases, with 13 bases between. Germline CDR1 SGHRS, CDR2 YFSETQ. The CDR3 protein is CASSNIPGDNEQFF. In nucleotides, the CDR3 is TGCGCCAGCAGCAATATACCGGGGGACAATGAGCAGTTCTTC.

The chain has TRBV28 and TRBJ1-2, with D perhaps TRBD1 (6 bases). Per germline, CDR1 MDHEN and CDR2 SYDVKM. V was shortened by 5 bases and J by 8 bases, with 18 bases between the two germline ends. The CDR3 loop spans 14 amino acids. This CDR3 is CASSLTGTSVGYTF. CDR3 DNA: TGTGCCAGCAGTCTGACAGGTACCTCGGTCGGCTACACCTTC.

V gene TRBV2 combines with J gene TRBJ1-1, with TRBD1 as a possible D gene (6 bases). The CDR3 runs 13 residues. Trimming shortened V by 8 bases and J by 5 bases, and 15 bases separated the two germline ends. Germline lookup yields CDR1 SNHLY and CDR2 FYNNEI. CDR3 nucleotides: TGTGCCAGCCTAGGGGGGGCGAGGACTGAAGCTTTCTTT. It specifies CASLGGARTEAFF.

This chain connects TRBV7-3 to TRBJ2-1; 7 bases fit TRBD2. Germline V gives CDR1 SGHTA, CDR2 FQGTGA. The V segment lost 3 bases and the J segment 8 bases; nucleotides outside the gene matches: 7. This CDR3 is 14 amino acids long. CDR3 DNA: TGTGCCAGCAGCTTGGGAGGGACTATCTATGAGCAGTTCTTC. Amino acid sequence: CASSLGGTIYEQFF.

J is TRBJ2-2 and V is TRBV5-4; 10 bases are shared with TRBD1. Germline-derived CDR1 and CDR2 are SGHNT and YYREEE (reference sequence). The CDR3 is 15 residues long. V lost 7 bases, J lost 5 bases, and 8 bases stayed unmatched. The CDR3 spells CASSDRGQDTGELFF. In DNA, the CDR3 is TGTGCCAGCTCAGACAGGGGGCAAGATACCGGGGAGCTGTTTTTT.

In DNA form, the CDR3 reads TGTGCCAGCAGCTGGGGACTAGCGGCTAGCACAGATACGCAGTATTTT. Amino acids: CASSWGLAASTDTQYF. This chain connects TRBV7-9 to TRBJ2-3; TRBD2 aligns across 11 bases. V trimming: 4 bases; J trimming: 0 bases; junction bases outside the gene matches: 3. Germline lookup yields CDR1 SEHNR and CDR2 FQNEAQ (reference sequence). This CDR3 region has 16 residues.